Reported below is one TCR beta chain. The clone's antigen remains unknown. Base qualities are not provided; no much larger clone lies one nucleotide away. Trimmed from V: 3 bases; trimmed from J: 8 bases; junction bases lacking a gene match: 7. The CDR3 numbers 15 residues from cysteine through phenylalanine. The read is trimmed to its CDR3 DNA, 45 bases read in frame from base 1. CDR1 and CDR2 are drawn from the germline V gene: ENHRY, SYGVKD. The patients picked for sequencing were ones in whom flow cytometry had shown an expansion of CD8+CD57+ cells. Every patient had severe acquired aplastic anemia, diagnosed using the International Study of Aplastic Anemia and Agranulocytosis and Camitta criteria. No therapy had been received by the patients at the time of blood sampling. The study deep-sequenced TCR repertoires of sorted CD4+ and CD8+ blood T cells from severe aplastic anemia patients and healthy subjects. In the USA, patient enrollment took place under clinicaltrials.gov protocols 00001620, 01623167, 00001397, 00071045, 00081523 and 00961064. Ficoll-Paque density gradient centrifugation was used to isolate peripheral blood mononuclear cells. CD4+ and CD8+ T cells were sorted by FACS or magnetic beads before DNA extraction.

This sample is drawn from a study of CD8+CD57+ T cells in acquired aplastic anemia (dated by TCRdb to the late 2010s). Looking at the study overall: A mean of about 3.2 ug of DNA, ranging from roughly 0.2 to 27.4 ug, was extracted from sorted CD4+ and CD8+ cells. CD8+CD57+ expansion was defined as a frequency above the mean frequency observed in healthy subjects. The research as a whole found: No significant difference in CD8+ Simpson's diversity was found between patients and healthy controls (P=0.060). About 29 CD8+ CDR3 sequences were found to be shared between patients and controls, but these sequences appeared to be highly expressed in patients and within the immunodominant clones of the patients.

Genomic DNA served as template for TCR beta VDJ combination and CDR3 sequence profiling. TCR repertoire sequencing was run on an Illumina HiSeq 2000. For the original study's pipeline: TRBV/TRBJ rearrangement plots, CDR3 size and DJ length profiles, and Simpson's diversity index were used to evaluate the repertoires. The most abundant DNA sequence in the deep sequencing data was taken as the immunodominant clone. CDR3 amino acid sequences were checked for sharing between subjects and were compared against published repertoires and the VDJdb database. In-frame beta chains were kept once TCRdb had trimmed the public reads at Q25 with fastp and called clones with MiXCR. Rows merge per CDR3 protein into single entries with the most common DNA and genes. TCRdb assigned the V and J calls; the authors' analysis was not used. This sample lists about 120,000 distinct CDR3 sequences; 50% to 70% were detected once. The leading ten clones occupy roughly 29% of the sample.

Sequenced material: sorted CD4+, CD8+, or CD8+CD57+ T cells (not recorded which) from PBMCs. The sequence was collected from a human donor with aplastic anemia. The chain is made from TRBV10-3 and TRBJ1-2, and 12 junctional nucleotides match TRBD1. The CDR3 region has the sequence CAISDPGQGARGYTF. Read as DNA, the sequence is TGTGCCATCAGTGACCCGGGACAGGGGGCGCGGGGCTACACCTTC.